This T cell receptor (beta chain) emerged from a study of a mutant IDH1 vaccine in newly diagnosed glioma. Looking at the study overall: Treated patients, averaging about 40 years, were around 62% male and approximately 38% female. Radiotherapy, temozolomide, or both had been given previously, and both were given to most. General study results and limits: Vaccine-induced immune responses occurred in 80% to 95% of patients. Pseudoprogression appeared unlinked to shifts in leading peripheral T cell clonotypes.

Trimming cost V 8 bases and J 3 bases, with 14 bases left between them. The germline V gene encodes CDR1 SGDLS and CDR2 YYNGEE. This CDR3 spans 14 amino acids. The time point denotes: baseline, week 1 (first vaccination visit). Treatment specified: pre-vaccination baseline after standard-of-care therapy. On this clone: The target antigen is unknown.

Sequencing was performed with immunoSEQ multiplex PCR; in TCRdb, only in-frame clones are kept and a portion is missing. The table lists some 60,000 clones, about nine tenths of them singletons. The chain employs TRBV9 and TRBJ2-2, with D tentatively TRBD1 or TRBD2 (7 bases each). The sample was PBMCs, taken from a glioma patient treated with radiotherapy, temozolomide or both. The receptor comes from a man aged 45 to 65 with glioma. CDR3 DNA: TGTGCCAGGCAGGGGGAGGGAGACACCGGGGAGCTGTTTTTT. Translated, it gives CARQGEGDTGELFF.